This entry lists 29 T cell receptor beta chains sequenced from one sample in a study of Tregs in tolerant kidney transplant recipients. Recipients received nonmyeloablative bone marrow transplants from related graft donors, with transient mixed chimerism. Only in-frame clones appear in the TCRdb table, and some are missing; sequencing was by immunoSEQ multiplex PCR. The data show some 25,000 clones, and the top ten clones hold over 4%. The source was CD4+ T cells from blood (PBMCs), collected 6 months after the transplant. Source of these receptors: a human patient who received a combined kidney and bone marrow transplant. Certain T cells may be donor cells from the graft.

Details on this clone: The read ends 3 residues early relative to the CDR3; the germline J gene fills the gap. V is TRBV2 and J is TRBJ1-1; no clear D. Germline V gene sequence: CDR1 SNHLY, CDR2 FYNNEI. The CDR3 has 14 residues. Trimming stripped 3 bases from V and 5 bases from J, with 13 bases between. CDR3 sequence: CASSEDLRGTEAFF. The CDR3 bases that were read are TGTGCCAGCAGTGAGGACCTCCGGGGAACTGAA.

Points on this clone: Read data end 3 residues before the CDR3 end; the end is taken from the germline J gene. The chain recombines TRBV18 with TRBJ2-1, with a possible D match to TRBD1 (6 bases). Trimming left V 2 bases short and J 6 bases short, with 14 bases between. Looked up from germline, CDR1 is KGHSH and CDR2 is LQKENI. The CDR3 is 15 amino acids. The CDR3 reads CASSPTGIRSNEQFF. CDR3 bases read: TGTGCCAGCTCACCAACAGGGATCCGTTCCAATGAG.

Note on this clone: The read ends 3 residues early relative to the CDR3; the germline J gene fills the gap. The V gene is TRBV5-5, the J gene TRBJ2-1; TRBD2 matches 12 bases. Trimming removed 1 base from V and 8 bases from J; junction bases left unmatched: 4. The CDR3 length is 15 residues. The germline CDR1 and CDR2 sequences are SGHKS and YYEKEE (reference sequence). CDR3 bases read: TGTGCCAGCAGCTTGAGACTAGCGGGAGTAGATGAG. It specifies CASSLRLAGVDE. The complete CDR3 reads CASSLRLAGVDEQFF.

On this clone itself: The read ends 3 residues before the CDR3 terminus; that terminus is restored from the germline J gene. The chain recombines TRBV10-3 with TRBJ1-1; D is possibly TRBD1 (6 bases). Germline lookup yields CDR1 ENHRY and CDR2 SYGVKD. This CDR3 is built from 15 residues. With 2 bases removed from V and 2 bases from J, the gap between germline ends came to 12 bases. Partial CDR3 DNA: TGTGCCATCAGTGAGGGGGGGGCACAAAACACTGAA. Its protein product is CAISEGGAQNTE. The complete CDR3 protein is CAISEGGAQNTEAFF.

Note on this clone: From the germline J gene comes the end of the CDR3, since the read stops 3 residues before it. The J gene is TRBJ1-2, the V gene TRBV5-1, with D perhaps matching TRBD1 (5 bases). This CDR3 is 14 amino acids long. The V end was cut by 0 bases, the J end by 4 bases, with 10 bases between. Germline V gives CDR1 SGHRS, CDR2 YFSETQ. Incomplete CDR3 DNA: TGCGCCAGCAGCTTGGGGACATTCAGCTATGGC. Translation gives CASSLGTFSYG. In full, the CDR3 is CASSLGTFSYGYTF.

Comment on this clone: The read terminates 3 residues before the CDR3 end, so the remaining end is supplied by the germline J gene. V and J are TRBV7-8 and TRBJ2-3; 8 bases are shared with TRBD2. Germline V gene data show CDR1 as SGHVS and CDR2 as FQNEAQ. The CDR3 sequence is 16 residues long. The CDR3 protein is CASSPGTRRGSVAQYF. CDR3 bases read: TGTGCCAGCAGCCCCGGGACTAGAAGAGGATCGGTGGCG.

The CDR3 loop is CSALALDRLNYGYTF. The covered CDR3 bases are TGCAGTGCCCTCGCACTGGACAGGCTGAACTATGGC. The rearrangement joins TRBV20-1 to TRBJ1-2, with 7 nucleotides matching TRBD1. The read stops 3 residues short of the end of the CDR3; the missing end is completed from the germline J gene. Germline V gives CDR1 DFQATT, CDR2 SNEGSKA (reference sequence). This CDR3 contains 15 residues. V lost 6 bases to trimming and J lost 2 bases; unmatched junction nucleotides: 12.

The chain's CDR3 is CASSYGTGLRETQYF. Partial CDR3 DNA: TGTGCCAGCTCATACGGGACAGGGCTGAGGGAGACC. The chain uses TRBV18 and TRBJ2-5; 9 bases map to TRBD1. The read finishes 3 residues shy of the CDR3 end, and the germline J gene is used to complete it. The CDR3 length is 15 residues. With 5 bases clipped from V and 5 bases from J, the junction kept 9 bases outside the gene matches. CDR1 is KGHSH and CDR2 is LQKENI in the germline V gene.

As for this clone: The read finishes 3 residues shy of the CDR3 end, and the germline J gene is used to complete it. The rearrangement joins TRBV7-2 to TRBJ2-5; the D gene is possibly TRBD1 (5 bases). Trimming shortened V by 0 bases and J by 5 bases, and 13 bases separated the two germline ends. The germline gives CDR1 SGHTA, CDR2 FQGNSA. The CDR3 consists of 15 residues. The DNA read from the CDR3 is TGTGCCAGCAGCTTAGCTACTGGGGCCGGGGAGACC. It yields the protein CASSLATGAGET. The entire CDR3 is CASSLATGAGETQYF. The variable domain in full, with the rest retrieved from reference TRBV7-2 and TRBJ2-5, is GAGVSQSPSNKVTEKGKDVELRCDPISGHTALYWYRQSLGQGLEFLIYFQGNSAPDKSGLPSDRFSAERTGGSVSTLTIQRTQQEDSAVYLCASSLATGAGETQYFGPGTRLLVL.

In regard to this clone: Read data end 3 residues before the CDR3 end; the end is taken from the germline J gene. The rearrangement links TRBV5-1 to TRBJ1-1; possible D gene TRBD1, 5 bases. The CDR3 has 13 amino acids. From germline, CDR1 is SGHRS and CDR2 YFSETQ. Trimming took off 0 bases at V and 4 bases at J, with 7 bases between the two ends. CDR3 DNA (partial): TGCGCCAGCAGCTTGGACGGGGGCACTGAA. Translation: CASSLDGGTE. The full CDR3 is CASSLDGGTEAFF.

CDR3 region: CASTPTSGFTYEQYF. The part of the CDR3 DNA that was read is TGTGCCAGTACCCCAACTAGCGGCTTTACCTACGAG. The chain has TRBV19 and TRBJ2-7; 8 nucleotides line up with TRBD2. The CDR3 extends 3 residues past the end of the read, so its final part is completed from the germline J gene. Germline V gene sequence: CDR1 LNHDA, CDR2 SQIVND (reference sequence). With V trimmed by 7 bases and J by 2 bases, 10 bases remained unmatched. The CDR3 extends over 15 amino acids.

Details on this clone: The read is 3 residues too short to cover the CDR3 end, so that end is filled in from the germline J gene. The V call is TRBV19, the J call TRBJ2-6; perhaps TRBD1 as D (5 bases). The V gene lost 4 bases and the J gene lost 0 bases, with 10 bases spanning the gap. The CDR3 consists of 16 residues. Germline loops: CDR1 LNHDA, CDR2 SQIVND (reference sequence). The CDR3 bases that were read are TGTGCCAGTAGTAAGAGGCAGGGCTCTGGGGCCAACGTC. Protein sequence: CASSKRQGSGANV. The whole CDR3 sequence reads CASSKRQGSGANVLTF.

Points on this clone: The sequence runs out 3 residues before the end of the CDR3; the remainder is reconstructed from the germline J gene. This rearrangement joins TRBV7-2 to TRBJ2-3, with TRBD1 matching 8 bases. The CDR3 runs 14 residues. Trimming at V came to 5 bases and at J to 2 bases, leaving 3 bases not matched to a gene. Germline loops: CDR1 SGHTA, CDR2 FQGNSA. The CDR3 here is CASSDRGITDTQYF. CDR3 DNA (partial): TGTGCCAGCAGCGACAGGGGTATCACAGATACG.

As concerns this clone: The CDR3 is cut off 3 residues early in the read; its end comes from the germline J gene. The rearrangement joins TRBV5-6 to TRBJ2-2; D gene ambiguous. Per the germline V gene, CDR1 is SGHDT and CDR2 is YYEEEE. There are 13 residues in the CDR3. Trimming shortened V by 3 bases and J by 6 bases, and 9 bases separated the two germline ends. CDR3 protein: CASSYGRSGELFF. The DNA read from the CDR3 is TGTGCCAGCAGCTACGGTCGGTCCGGGGAG.

The CDR3 DNA, read in part, is TGTGCCAGCAGCCGTCTAGCGGGGGGGCGTGAG. Translation gives CASSRLAGGRE. The complete CDR3 protein is CASSRLAGGREQFF. The rearrangement uses TRBV7-2 and TRBJ2-1, with 12 bases fitting TRBD2. The read ends 3 residues early relative to the CDR3; the germline J gene fills the gap. The germline CDR1 and CDR2 sequences are SGHTA and FQGNSA. The V gene end was trimmed by 5 bases and the J gene end by 9 bases; junction bases not matched to a gene: 5. The CDR3 contains 14 residues.

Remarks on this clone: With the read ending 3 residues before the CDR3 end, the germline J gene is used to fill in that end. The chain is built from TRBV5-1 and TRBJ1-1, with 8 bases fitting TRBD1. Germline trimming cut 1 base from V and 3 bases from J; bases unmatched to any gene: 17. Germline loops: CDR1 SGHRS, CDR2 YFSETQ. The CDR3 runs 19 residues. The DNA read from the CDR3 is TGCGCCAGCAGCTTGACCGCACGGACAGGGCCTAAAGGGTACACTGAA. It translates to CASSLTARTGPKGYTE. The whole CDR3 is CASSLTARTGPKGYTEAFF.

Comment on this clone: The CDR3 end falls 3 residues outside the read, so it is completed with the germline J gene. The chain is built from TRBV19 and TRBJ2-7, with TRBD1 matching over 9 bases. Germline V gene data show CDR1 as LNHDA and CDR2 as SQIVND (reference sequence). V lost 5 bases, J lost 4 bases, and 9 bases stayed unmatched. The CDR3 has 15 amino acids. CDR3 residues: CASSLRDRVRYEQYF. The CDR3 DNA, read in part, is TGTGCCAGTAGTTTAAGGGACAGGGTGCGATACGAG.

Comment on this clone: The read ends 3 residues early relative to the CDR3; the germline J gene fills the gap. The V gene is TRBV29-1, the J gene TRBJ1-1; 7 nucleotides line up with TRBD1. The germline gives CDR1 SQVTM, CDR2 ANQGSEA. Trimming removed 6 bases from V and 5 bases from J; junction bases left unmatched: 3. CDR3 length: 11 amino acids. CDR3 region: CSVATGTEAFF. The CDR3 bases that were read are TGCAGCGTCGCGACAGGGACTGAA.

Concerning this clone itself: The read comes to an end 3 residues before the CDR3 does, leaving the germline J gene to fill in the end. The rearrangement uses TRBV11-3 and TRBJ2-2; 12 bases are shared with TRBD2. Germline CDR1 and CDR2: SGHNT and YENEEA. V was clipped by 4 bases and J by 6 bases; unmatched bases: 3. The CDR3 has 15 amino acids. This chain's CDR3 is CASSSRLAGAGELFF. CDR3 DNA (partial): TGTGCCAGCAGCTCCCGACTAGCGGGAGCCGGGGAG.

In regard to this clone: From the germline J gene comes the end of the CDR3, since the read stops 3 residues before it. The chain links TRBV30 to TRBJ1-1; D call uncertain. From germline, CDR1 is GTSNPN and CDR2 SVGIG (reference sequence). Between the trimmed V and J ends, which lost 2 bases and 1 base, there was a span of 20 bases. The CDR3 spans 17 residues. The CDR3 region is CAWSLKDSGPKNTEAFF. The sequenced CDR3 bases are TGTGCCTGGAGTCTAAAGGACTCCGGGCCAAAGAACACTGAA.

The part of the CDR3 DNA that was read is TGCAGTGCTAGGGCATTGCCTGAGACC. Translated, it gives CSARALPET. The CDR3, in full, reads CSARALPETQYF. The chain links TRBV20-1 to TRBJ2-5, with no clear D. Sequencing ends 3 residues short of the CDR3 end; the germline J gene provides the rest. The germline V and J ends were trimmed by 3 bases and 5 bases, with 10 bases remaining between them. The CDR3 consists of 12 residues. The V gene's germline CDR1 is DFQATT and CDR2 SNEGSKA (reference sequence).

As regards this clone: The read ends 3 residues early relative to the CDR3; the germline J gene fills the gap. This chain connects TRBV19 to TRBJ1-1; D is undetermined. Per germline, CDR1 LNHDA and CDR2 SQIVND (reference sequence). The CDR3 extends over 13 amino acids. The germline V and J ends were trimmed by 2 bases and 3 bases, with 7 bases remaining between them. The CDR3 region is CASSISVDTEAFF. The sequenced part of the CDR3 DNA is TGTGCCAGTAGTATATCAGTGGACACTGAA.

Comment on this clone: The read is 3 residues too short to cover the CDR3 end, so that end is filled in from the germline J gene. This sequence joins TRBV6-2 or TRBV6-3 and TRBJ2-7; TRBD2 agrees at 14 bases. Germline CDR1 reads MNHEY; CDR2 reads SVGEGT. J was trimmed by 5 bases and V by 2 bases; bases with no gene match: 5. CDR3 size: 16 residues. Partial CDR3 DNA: TGTGCCAGCAGTTACCGGGGACTAGCGGGAGCTCACGAG. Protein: CASSYRGLAGAHE. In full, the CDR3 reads CASSYRGLAGAHEQYF.

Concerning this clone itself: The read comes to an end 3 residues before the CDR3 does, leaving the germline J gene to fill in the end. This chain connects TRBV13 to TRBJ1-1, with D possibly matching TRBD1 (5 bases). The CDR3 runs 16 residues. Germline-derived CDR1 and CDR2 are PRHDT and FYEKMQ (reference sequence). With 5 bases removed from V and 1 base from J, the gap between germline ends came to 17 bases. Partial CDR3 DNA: TGTGCCAGCAGCGATCGGGGGGTCGGAGGGAACACTGAA. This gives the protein CASSDRGVGGNTE. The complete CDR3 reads CASSDRGVGGNTEAFF. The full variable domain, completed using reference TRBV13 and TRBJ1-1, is AAGVIQSPRHLIKEKRETATLKCYPIPRHDTVYWYQQGPGQDPQFLISFYEKMQSDKGSIPDRFSAQQFSDYHSELNMSSLELGDSALYFCASSDRGVGGNTEAFFGQGTRLTVV.

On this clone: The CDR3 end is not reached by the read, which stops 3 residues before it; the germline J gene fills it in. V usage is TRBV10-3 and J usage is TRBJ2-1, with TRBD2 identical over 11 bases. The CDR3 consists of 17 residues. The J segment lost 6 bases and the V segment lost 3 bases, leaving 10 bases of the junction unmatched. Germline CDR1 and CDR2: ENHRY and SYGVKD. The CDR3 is CAISDPGVAGGSNEQFF. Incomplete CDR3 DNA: TGTGCCATCAGTGACCCAGGGGTAGCGGGAGGGTCCAATGAG.

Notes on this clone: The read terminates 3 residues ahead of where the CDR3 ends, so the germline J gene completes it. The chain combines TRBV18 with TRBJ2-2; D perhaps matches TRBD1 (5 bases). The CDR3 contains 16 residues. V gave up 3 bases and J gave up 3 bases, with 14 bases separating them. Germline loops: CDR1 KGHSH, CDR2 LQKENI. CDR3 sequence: CASSPHRQIDTGELFF. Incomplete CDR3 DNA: TGTGCCAGCTCACCCCACCGACAGATTGACACCGGGGAG.

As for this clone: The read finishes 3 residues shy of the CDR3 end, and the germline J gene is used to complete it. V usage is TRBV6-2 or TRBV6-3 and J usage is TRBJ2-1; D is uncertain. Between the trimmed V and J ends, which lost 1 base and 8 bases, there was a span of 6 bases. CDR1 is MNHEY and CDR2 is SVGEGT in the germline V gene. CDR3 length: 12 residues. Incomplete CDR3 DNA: TGTGCCAGCAGTTACTTAGCATATGAG. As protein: CASSYLAYE. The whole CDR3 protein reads CASSYLAYEQFF.

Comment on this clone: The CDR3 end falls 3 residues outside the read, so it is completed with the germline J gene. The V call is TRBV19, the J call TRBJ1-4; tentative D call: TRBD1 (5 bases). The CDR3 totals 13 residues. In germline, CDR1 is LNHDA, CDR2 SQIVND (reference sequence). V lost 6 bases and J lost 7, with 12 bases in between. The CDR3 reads CASSPRGSEKLFF. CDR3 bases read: TGTGCCAGTAGCCCCCGGGGGAGTGAAAAA.

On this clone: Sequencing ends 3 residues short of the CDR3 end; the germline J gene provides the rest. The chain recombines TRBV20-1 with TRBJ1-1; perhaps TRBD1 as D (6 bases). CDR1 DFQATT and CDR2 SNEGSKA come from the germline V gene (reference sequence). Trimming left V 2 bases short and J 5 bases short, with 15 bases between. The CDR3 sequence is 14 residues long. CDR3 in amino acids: CSARRTGFGTEAFF. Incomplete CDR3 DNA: TGCAGTGCTAGACGAACAGGGTTTGGGACTGAA.